One and the same sample provided the 5 T cell receptor beta chains below, sequenced in a study of T cell repertoires in cytomegalovirus infection. TCRdb re-called the reads with MiXCR, one entry per CDR3 protein. The repertoire includes about 250,000 distinct CDR3 sequences, about a sixth of them detected once, and about half sits in the top ten. Sample: CD8+ T cells from PBMCs. Source of these receptors: a human donor in good health (CMV status not recorded). Some clones in this sample may be carry-over from other donors' samples.

This chain links TRBV9 with TRBJ2-1; 15 bases line up with TRBD2. The ends lost 2 bases at V and 8 bases at J; junction bases unmatched: 5. The CDR3 runs 16 residues. Germline V lookup: CDR1 SGDLS, CDR2 YYNGEE. The CDR3 bases are TGTGCCAGCAGCGTGGCGGGACTAGCGGGGGGACATGAGCAGTTCTTC. It translates to CASSVAGLAGGHEQFF. The variable domain in full, with the rest retrieved from reference TRBV9 and TRBJ2-1, is DSGVTQTPKHLITATGQRVTLRCSPRSGDLSVYWYQQSLDQGLQFLIQYYNGEERAKGNILERFSAQQFPDLHSELNLSSLELGDSALYFCASSVAGLAGGHEQFFGPGTRLTVL.

This clonotype was picked up a small number of times. The chain has TRBV5-4 and TRBJ2-1, with D maybe TRBD2 (5 bases). Trimming took off 5 bases at V and 10 bases at J, with 13 bases between the two ends. In germline, CDR1 is SGHNT, CDR2 YYREEE (reference sequence). The CDR3 sequence is 12 residues long. CDR3 bases: TGTGCCAGCAGTCAAACAAGGGAGGAGCAGTTCTTC. Amino acid sequence: CASSQTREEQFF.

V is TRBV12-3 or TRBV12-4 and J is TRBJ2-3; 11 positions match TRBD2. The CDR3 is 16 amino acids. Trimming removed 5 bases from V and 1 base from J; junction bases left unmatched: 5. Here the CDR3 reads CASSPPGLAGTDTQYF. The CDR3 nucleotides are TGTGCCAGCAGTCCCCCGGGACTAGCGGGCACAGATACGCAGTATTTT.

This chain uses TRBV7-9 with TRBJ2-7, with D hard to call. Trimming removed 5 bases from V and 6 bases from J, with 14 bases in between. Looked up from germline, CDR1 is SEHNR and CDR2 is FQNEAQ (reference sequence). The CDR3 contains 13 residues. Here the CDR3 reads CASSPPRSAEQYF. CDR3 bases: TGTGCCAGCAGCCCACCCCGGTCCGCCGAGCAGTACTTC.

As for this clonotype: One end of the junction does not line up with germline, which may come from a read error. The J gene is TRBJ2-1, the V gene TRBV5-3, with 8 bases lining up with TRBD2. TRBV5-3 is classed as an ORF, of uncertain function. The CDR3 extends over 15 amino acids. This CDR3 is CASSLAAGALNEQFF. The CDR3 DNA is TGTGCCAGCAGCTTGGCAGCGGGGGCGTTAAATGAGCAGTTCTTC.